The entry that follows covers one T cell receptor beta chain sequence. Original methodology: After removing out-of-frame reads, over 2 million distinct TCRbeta sequences remained. Only in-frame clones appear in the TCRdb table, and some are missing; sequencing was by immunoSEQ multiplex PCR. The V and J calls and the clone size are those of that table, but D and trimming were determined from the DNA. This sample has 52,000 or so clones; around 77% occur once, and the top ten carry about 1.5%. This specimen belongs to a study of memory CD4+ T cells and cytomegalovirus serostatus. The overall study: Healthy Belgian adult donors included roughly ten CMV-positive and approximately 25 CMV-negative people.

The sort gate was single viable CD3+CD4+CD8-CD45RO+ cells for memory CD4+ T cells. The CDR3 has 14 residues. V was cut by 6 bases and J by 4 bases, with 15 bases left in between. Per germline, CDR1 MNHNS and CDR2 SASEGT. This receptor was identified in an adult in good health and CMV-seronegative. What was sequenced was memory CD4+ T cells from blood. The gene calls are TRBV6-1 and TRBJ2-5, with D maybe TRBD1 (5 bases). CDR3 bases: TGTGCCAGCAGCCTGCAGGGCGCCGGAGAGACCCAGTACTTC. As protein: CASSLQGAGETQYF.